The present T cell receptor (beta chain) was sequenced within a study of shared clonotypes between healthy human individuals. CDR1 is LNHDA and CDR2 is SQIVND in the germline V gene (reference sequence). The length of the CDR3 is 12 residues. V gave up 6 bases and J gave up 2 bases, with 6 bases separating them. Generated by immunoSEQ multiplex PCR, the TCRdb table keeps only in-frame clones and is missing some. This sample carries about 490,000 clones, approximately 84% of them seen once, and the ten largest clones take 10% to 15%. What was sequenced was PBMCs. This rearrangement joins TRBV19 to TRBJ2-3; no definite D call. This clonotype was obtained from a woman in her forties in good health. Some clones in this sample may be carry-over from other donors' samples. This CDR3 reads CASRWDTDTQYF. The CDR3 region has the DNA TGTGCCAGTAGGTGGGACACAGATACGCAGTATTTT.